This T cell receptor beta chain was identified during a study of blood T cell repertoires in COVID-19 (dated by TCRdb to between 2020 and 2021). About the full investigation: Collaborator samples came from the United States, Italy and Spain and covered acute and convalescent phases of COVID-19. Sample metadata almost always included a de-identified subject ID, COVID-19 status, age in years and sex. Where available, HLA class I and class II types were taken from metadata supplied by the sample provider and were not determined by assay-based typing. The material from the prospective study consisted of cDNA or gDNA derived from T cells, B-cell-depleted T cells, or PBMCs. Deeply sampled blood TCRbeta repertoires from subjects exposed to, actively infected with, or recovered from COVID-19 were included in the dataset. Samples came from the ongoing ImmuneRACE study (first 160 participants) plus 1,254 subjects from 6 global collaborators. The repertoires were released in a freely available public database intended as a resource for research on the immune response to SARS-CoV-2. Beyond this particular receptor, the publication reports: The quantity of clinical and demographic metadata differed by source and by participant and was supplied without curation.

Enrolling through a virtual design, the prospective study's participants ranged in age from about 18 to 100 years and lived across about two dozen United States geographic areas. To assign participants to cohorts, the prospective study relied on clinical history that participants themselves reported in a screening survey and a study questionnaire. For ImmuneRACE Cohort 3, a participant was defined as recovered based on two consecutive negative NP/OP PCR tests, clearance by a healthcare professional, or resolution of symptoms. Each participant in the prospective study had whole blood, serum and a nasopharyngeal or oropharyngeal swab collected by mobile phlebotomists. Prospective study participants could optionally give additional blood draws and questionnaires over a roughly 2-month period. Before DNA extraction, blood samples from the prospective study were shipped at room temperature or frozen.

Notes on this clone: No antigen is known for it. No base quality information exists; no much larger clone differs at one position.

TCRbeta CDR3 regions were amplified from genomic DNA using the immunoSEQ Assay, a bias-controlled multiplex PCR. On the authors' methods: Nucleated cell counts per sample were estimated from amplification of reference gene primers within the assay. Sequence reads were collapsed and filtered to measure the absolute abundance of every unique TCRbeta CDR3 rearrangement. Productive Simpson clonality was computed per sample as the square root of Simpson's diversity index over productive rearrangements. Drawn from immuneACCESS, this table holds only the in-frame rearrangements with V and J called that TCRdb kept. Clones are partly lost; checked studies trace under half to an unresolved V gene and leave the rest unexplained. From that table come the V and J calls and clone size; the DNA was used to work out D and trimming. The sample yields some 210,000 clones; about 81% were counted once. The ten largest make up around 9% of the sample.

Inclusive of the bounding cysteine and phenylalanine, the CDR3 is 13 residues long. Here the CDR3 DNA is all that survives: 39 bases in frame from base 1. The germline V gene gives CDR1 as WSHSY and CDR2 as SAAADI. The germline V end is reduced by 10 bases and the J end by 3 bases; junction bases left unmatched: 8. What was sequenced was PBMCs or T cells enriched from blood (not recorded which). The TCR originated in a man aged 40-50 years who had recovered from COVID-19. The chain joins TRBV10-2 to TRBJ2-5; the junction holds 7 bases that match TRBD1. Here is the DNA: TGCGCCACTAGGCGAGGGACAGAAGAGACCCAGTACTTC. This translates into CATRRGTEETQYF.